Included here is one T cell receptor beta chain sequence, with context. Original processing methods: Amplification with reference gene primers provided the estimates of nucleated cell counts. TCRdb keeps only in-frame clones here, not all; method: immunoSEQ multiplex PCR. Clone size and V and J calls were adopted from that table, with D and trimming inferred from the DNA. The top ten clones hold roughly 5.6% of a sample with 77,000 or so clones, approximately 85% of them seen once. Losses at the gene ends were 5 bases for V and 1 base for J; bases not matched to a gene: 6. The CDR3 covers 15 residues. Germline V lookup: CDR1 MNHEY, CDR2 SVGEGT. The data stem from a study of blood T cell repertoires in COVID-19. About the study: Researchers got acute and convalescent COVID-19 samples from the United States, Italy and Spain. PBMCs, B-cell-depleted T cells, or T cells provided the cDNA or gDNA that made up the material.

The sample was peripheral blood. V gene TRBV6-2 or TRBV6-3 combines with J gene TRBJ2-7, with TRBD1 matching 9 bases. This TCR came from an elderly man with acute or convalescent COVID-19. CDR3 DNA: TGTGCCAGCAGTCTGCCCGGGACAGGGTCCTACGAGCAGTACTTC. Its protein product is CASSLPGTGSYEQYF.